These 6 T cell receptor beta chains originate from one sample sequenced in a study of a mutant IDH1 vaccine in newly diagnosed glioma. Time point described: week 35, safety follow-up. Every vaccine dose comprised 300 ug of mutant IDH1 20-mer peptide plus topical imiquimod. Their specific antigens are unknown. TCRdb keeps only in-frame clones here, not all; method: immunoSEQ multiplex PCR. The table lists just under 70,000 clones, roughly 83% of them singletons. The sample here was PBMCs, taken from a glioma patient whose treatment included an IDH1 peptide vaccine. The receptors here all came from a man aged 18-30 years with glioma.

The rearrangement joins TRBV7-9 to TRBJ2-7; the match to TRBD1 covers 9 bases. Germline trimming cut 4 bases from V and 4 bases from J; bases unmatched to any gene: 14. From germline, CDR1 is SEHNR and CDR2 FQNEAQ (reference sequence). This CDR3 region has 17 residues. In DNA form, the CDR3 reads TGTGCCAGCAGCTCCACATTAAGCGGGACAGGGAAGTACGAGCAGTACTTC. It encodes CASSSTLSGTGKYEQYF.

The gene calls are TRBV27 and TRBJ2-2, with 7 positions matching TRBD1. This CDR3 comprises 15 residues. V was clipped by 6 bases and J by 7 bases; unmatched bases: 11. Germline loops: CDR1 MNHEY, CDR2 SMNVEV (reference sequence). The CDR3 here is CASRAGTANLGELFF. The CDR3 DNA reads as TGTGCCAGCAGGGCCGGGACAGCCAATCTCGGGGAGCTGTTTTTT.

This sequence joins TRBV6-6 and TRBJ1-4, with 7 bases matching TRBD1. J gave up 7 bases and V 2 bases, and 7 bases lay outside the gene matches. CDR1 MNHNY and CDR2 SVGAGI come from the germline V gene (reference sequence). This CDR3 contains 15 residues. The CDR3, as DNA: TGTGCCAGCAGTTACCTGACAGGGTTGGGTGAAAAACTGTTTTTT. It specifies CASSYLTGLGEKLFF.

The chain carries TRBV5-1 and TRBJ2-3; D is unresolved. Per the germline V gene, CDR1 is SGHRS and CDR2 is YFSETQ. Between the trimmed V and J ends, which lost 2 bases and 8 bases, there was a span of 6 bases. This CDR3 comprises 11 residues. This chain's CDR3 is CASSLGRTQYF. The CDR3 nucleotides are TGCGCCAGCAGCTTAGGTCGTACGCAGTATTTT.

The V and J genes are TRBV25-1 and TRBJ1-2, with TRBD1 as a possible D gene (5 bases). V lost 4 bases, J lost 4 bases, and 22 bases lay in between. This CDR3 is 17 amino acids long. Germline lookup yields CDR1 MGHDK and CDR2 SYGVNS. CDR3 region: CASSVDRGSQWGYGYTF. CDR3 DNA: TGTGCCAGCAGTGTGGACCGGGGCTCTCAATGGGGCTATGGCTACACCTTC.

The chain recombines TRBV6-5 with TRBJ1-5; perhaps TRBD1 as D (6 bases). The V end lost 2 bases, the J end lost 6 bases, and 11 bases lay between the germline ends. The CDR3 has 14 residues. Germline V lookup: CDR1 MNHEY, CDR2 SVGAGI. The CDR3 region is CASSYGGRGQPQHF. The CDR3 DNA follows: TGTGCCAGCAGTTACGGGGGCAGGGGTCAGCCCCAGCATTTT.